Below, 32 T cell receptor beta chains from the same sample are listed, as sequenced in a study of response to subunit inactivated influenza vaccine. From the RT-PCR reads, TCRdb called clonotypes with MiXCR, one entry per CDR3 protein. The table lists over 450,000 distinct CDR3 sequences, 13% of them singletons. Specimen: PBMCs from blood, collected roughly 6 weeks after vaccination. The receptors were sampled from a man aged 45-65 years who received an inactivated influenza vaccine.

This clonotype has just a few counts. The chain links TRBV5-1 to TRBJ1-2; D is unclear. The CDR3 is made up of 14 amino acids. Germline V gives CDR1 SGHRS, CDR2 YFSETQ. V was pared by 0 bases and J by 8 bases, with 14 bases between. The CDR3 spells CASSLGENGLGYTF. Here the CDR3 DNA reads TGCGCCAGCAGCTTGGGCGAAAACGGTCTCGGCTACACCTTC.

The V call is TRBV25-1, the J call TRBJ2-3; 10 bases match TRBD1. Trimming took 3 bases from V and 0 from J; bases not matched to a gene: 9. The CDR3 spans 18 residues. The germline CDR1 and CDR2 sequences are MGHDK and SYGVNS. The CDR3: CASSELGQGTSSTDTQYF. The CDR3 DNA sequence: TGTGCCAGCAGTGAGCTGGGACAGGGGACTTCTAGCACAGATACGCAGTATTTT.

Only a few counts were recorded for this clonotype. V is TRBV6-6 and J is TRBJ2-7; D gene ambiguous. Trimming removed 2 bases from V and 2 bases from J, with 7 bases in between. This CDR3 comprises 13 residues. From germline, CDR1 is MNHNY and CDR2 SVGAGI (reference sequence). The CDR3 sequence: CASSYDATYEQYF. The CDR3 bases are TGTGCCAGCAGTTACGACGCCACCTACGAGCAGTACTTC.

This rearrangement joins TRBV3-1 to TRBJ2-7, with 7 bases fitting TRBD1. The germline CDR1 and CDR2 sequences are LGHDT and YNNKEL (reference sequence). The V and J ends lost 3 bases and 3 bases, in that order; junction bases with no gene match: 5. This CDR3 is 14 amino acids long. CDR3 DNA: TGTGCCAGCAGCCACCTGACAGGGATCTACGAGCAGTACTTC. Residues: CASSHLTGIYEQYF.

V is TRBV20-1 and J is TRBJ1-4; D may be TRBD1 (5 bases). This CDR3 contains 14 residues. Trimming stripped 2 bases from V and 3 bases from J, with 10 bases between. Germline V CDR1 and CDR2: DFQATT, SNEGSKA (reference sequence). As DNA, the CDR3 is TGCAGTGCTAGACCGGCAGGGTCTAATGAAAAACTGTTTTTT. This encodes CSARPAGSNEKLFF.

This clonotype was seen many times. In nucleotides, the CDR3 is TGCGCCAGCGGCATTACTGACCCTCTCTCTGGGGCCAACGTCCTGACTTTC. Protein: CASGITDPLSGANVLTF. The rearrangement uses TRBV5-1 and TRBJ2-6; no firm D call. The CDR3 has 17 amino acids. V gave up 7 bases and J gave up 0 bases, with 17 bases separating them. Germline lookup yields CDR1 SGHRS and CDR2 YFSETQ.

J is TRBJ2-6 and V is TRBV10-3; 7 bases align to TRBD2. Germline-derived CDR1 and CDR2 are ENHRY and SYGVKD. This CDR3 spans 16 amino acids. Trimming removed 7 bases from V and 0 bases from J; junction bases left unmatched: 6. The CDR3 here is CAIMGGGFSGANVLTF. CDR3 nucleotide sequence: TGTGCCATCATGGGGGGGGGATTCTCTGGGGCCAACGTCCTGACTTTC.

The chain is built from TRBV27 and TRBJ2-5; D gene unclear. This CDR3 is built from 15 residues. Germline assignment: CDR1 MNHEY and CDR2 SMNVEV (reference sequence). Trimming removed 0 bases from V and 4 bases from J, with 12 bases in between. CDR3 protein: CASSLSAAKLETQYF. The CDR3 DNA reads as TGTGCCAGCAGTTTATCGGCAGCCAAATTAGAGACCCAGTACTTC.

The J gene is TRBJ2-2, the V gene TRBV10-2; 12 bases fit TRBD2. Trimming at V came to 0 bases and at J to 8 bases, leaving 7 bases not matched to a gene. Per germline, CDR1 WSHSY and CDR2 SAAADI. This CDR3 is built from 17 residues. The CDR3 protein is CASSESRLAGASGELFF. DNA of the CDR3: TGCGCCAGCAGTGAGTCAAGACTAGCGGGAGCCTCGGGGGAGCTGTTTTTT.

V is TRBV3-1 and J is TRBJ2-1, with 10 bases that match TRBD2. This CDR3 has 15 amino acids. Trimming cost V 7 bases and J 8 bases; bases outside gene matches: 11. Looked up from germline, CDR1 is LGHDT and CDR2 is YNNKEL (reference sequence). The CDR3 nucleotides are TGTGCCAGCACTCAGCGGGGGGGCCGGTTACATGAGCAGTTCTTC. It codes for CASTQRGGRLHEQFF.

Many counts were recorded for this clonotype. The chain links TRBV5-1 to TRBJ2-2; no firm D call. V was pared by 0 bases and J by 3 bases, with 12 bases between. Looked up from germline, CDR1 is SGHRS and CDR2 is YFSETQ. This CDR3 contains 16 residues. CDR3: CASSLVISRYTGELFF. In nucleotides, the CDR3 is TGCGCCAGCAGCTTGGTGATTAGTCGCTACACCGGGGAGCTGTTTTTT. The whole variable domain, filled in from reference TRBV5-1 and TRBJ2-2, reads KAGVTQTPRYLIKTRGQQVTLSCSPISGHRSVSWYQQTPGQGLQFLFEYFSETQRNKGNFPGRFSGRQFSNSRSEMNVSTLELGDSALYLCASSLVISRYTGELFFGEGSRLTVL.

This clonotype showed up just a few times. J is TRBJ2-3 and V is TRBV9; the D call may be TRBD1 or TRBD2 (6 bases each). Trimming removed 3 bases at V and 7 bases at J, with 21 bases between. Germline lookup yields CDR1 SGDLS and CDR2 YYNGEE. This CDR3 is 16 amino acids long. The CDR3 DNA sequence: TGTGCCAGCAGCGAGGGGGGTTACGCGGGGCTGAATACGCAGTATTTT. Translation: CASSEGGYAGLNTQYF. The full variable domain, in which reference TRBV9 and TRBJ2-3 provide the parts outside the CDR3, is DSGVTQTPKHLITATGQRVTLRCSPRSGDLSVYWYQQSLDQGLQFLIQYYNGEERAKGNILERFSAQQFPDLHSELNLSSLELGDSALYFCASSEGGYAGLNTQYFGPGTRLTVL.

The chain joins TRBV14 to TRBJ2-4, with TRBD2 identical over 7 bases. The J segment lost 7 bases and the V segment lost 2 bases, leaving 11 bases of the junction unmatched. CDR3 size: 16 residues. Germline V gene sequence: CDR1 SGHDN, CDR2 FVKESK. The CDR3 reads CASSQSQREAPNIQYF. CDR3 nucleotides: TGTGCCAGCAGCCAAAGTCAACGGGAGGCCCCCAACATTCAGTACTTC.

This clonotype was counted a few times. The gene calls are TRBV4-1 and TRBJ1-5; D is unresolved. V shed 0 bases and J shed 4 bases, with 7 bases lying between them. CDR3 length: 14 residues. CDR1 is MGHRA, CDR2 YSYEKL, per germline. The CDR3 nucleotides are TGCGCCAGCAGCCAAGATCCGGGAAATCAGCCCCAGCATTTT. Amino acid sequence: CASSQDPGNQPQHF.

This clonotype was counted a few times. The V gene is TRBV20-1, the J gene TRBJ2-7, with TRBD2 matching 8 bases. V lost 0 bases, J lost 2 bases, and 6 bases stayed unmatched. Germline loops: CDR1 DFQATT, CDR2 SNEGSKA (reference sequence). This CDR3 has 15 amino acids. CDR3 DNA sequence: TGCAGTGCTAGAGATCGGGAGGGCACTACCTACGAGCAGTACTTC. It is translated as CSARDREGTTYEQYF.

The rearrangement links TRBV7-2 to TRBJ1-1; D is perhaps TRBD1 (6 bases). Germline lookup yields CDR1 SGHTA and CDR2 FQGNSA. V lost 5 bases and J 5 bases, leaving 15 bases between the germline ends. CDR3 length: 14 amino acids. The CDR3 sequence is CASSEGGGATEAFF. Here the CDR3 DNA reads TGTGCCAGCAGCGAGGGGGGTGGGGCGACTGAAGCTTTCTTT.

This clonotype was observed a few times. CDR3: CASSQDKRGDGYTF. In DNA form, the CDR3 reads TGCGCCAGCAGCCAAGATAAGCGTGGAGATGGCTACACCTTC. This chain joins TRBV4-3 and TRBJ1-2; D not resolved. The CDR3 is 14 residues long. V gave up 0 bases and J gave up 6 bases, with 11 bases separating them. Germline V gene sequence: CDR1 LGHNA, CDR2 YSLEER.

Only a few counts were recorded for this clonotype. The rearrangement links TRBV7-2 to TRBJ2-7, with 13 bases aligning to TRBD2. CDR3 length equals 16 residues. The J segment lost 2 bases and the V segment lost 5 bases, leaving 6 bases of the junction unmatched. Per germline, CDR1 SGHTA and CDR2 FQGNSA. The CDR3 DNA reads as TGTGCCAGCAGCAACGGACTAGCGGGAGTACCCTACGAGCAGTACTTC. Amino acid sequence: CASSNGLAGVPYEQYF.

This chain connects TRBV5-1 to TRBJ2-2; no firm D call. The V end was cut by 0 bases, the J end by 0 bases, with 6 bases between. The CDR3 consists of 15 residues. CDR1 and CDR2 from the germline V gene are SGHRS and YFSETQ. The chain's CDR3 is CASSLGAANTGELFF. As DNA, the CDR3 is TGCGCCAGCAGCTTGGGGGCCGCGAACACCGGGGAGCTGTTTTTT.

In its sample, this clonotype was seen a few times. The CDR3 DNA reads as TGTGCCAGCAGCAGCCAAGCCGGGACTAGGAGCTCCTACGAGCAGTACTTC. It translates to CASSSQAGTRSSYEQYF. The chain couples TRBV4-2 to TRBJ2-7; 8 positions agree with TRBD2. The CDR3 loop spans 17 amino acids. The V segment lost 5 bases and the J segment 0 bases; nucleotides outside the gene matches: 12. Germline V gene lookup returns CDR1 LGHNA and CDR2 YNFKEQ.

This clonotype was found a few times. The CDR3 coding sequence is TGCGCCAGCAGTCTGGGACTCTCCTCTGGAAACACCATATATTTT. As protein: CASSLGLSSGNTIYF. The J gene is TRBJ1-3, the V gene TRBV4-3; possible D gene TRBD1, 5 bases. The length of the CDR3 is 15 residues. Trimming stripped 6 bases from V and 0 bases from J, with 12 bases between. The V gene's germline CDR1 is LGHNA and CDR2 YSLEER.

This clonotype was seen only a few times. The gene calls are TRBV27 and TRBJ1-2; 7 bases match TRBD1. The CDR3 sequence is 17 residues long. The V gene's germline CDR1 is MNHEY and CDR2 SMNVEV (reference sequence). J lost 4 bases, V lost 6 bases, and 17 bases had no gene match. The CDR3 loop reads CASRASRLRDSAYGYTF. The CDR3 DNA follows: TGTGCCAGCAGAGCCTCCCGGCTTCGGGACAGCGCCTATGGCTACACCTTC.

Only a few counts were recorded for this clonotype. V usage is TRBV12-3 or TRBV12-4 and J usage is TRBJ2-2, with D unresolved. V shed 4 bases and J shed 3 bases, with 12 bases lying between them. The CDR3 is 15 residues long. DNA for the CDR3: TGTGCCAGCAGTTGGGCAGGATCACACACCGGGGAGCTGTTTTTT. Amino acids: CASSWAGSHTGELFF.

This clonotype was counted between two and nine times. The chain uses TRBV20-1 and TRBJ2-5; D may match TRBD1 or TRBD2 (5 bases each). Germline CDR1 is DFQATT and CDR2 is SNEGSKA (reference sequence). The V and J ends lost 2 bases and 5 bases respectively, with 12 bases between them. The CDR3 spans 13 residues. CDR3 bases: TGCAGTGCTAGACCGTGGGGCGGGGAGACCCAGTACTTC. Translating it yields CSARPWGGETQYF.

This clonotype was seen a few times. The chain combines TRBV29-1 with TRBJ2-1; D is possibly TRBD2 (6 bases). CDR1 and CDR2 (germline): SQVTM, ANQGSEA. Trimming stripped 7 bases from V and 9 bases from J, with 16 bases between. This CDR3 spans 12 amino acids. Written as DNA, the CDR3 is TGCAGCGCATCGCCCGGGGGAAGTGAGCAGTTCTTC. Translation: CSASPGGSEQFF.

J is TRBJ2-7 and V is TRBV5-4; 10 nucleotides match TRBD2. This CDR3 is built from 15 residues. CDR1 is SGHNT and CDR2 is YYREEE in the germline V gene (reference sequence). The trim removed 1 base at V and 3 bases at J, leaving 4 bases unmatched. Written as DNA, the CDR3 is TGTGCCAGCAGCTTGACTAGCGGGGTCAACTACGAGCAGTACTTC. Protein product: CASSLTSGVNYEQYF.

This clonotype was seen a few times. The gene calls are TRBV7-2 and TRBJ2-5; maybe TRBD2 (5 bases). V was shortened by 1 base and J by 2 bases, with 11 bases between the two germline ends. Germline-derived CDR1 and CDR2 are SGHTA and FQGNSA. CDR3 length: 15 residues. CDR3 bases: TGTGCCAGCAGCTTAGGAAGCGGAACACAAGAGACCCAGTACTTC. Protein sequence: CASSLGSGTQETQYF.

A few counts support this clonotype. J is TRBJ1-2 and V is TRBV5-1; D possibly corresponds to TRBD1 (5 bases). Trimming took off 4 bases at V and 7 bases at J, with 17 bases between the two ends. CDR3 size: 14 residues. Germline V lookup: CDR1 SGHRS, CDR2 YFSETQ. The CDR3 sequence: CASSPRDAVGGYTF. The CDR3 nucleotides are TGCGCCAGCAGCCCGAGGGACGCCGTGGGTGGCTACACCTTC.

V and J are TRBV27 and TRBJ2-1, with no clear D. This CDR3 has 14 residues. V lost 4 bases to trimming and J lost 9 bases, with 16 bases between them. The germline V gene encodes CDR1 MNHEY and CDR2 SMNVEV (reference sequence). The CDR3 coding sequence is TGTGCCAGCAGTTCCACACCTAATGAGCTTGAGCAGTTCTTC. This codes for CASSSTPNELEQFF.

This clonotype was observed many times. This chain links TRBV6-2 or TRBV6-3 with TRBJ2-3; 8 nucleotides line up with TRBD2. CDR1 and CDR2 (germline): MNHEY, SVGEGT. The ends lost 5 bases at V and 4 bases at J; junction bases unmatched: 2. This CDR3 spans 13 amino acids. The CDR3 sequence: CASSNGGADTQYF. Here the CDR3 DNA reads TGTGCCAGCAGTAACGGGGGGGCAGATACGCAGTATTTT.

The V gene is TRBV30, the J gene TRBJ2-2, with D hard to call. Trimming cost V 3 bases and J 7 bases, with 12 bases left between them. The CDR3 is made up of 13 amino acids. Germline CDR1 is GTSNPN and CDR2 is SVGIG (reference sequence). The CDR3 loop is CAWRRMNGGELFF. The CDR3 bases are TGTGCCTGGAGGCGAATGAACGGCGGGGAGCTGTTTTTT. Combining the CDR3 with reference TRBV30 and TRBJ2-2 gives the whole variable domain SQTIHQWPATLVQPVGSPLSLECTVEGTSNPNLYWYRQAAGRGLQLLFYSVGIGQISSEVPQNLSASRPQDRQFILSSKKLLLSDSGFYLCAWRRMNGGELFFGEGSRLTVL.

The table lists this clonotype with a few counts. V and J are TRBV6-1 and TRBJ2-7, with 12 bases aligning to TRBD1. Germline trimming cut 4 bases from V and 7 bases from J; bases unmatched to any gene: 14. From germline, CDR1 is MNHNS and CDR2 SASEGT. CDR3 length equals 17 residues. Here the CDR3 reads CASSGPRQGQGAGEQYF. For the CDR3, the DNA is TGTGCCAGCAGTGGTCCCCGGCAGGGACAGGGGGCCGGGGAGCAGTACTTC.